This TCR beta chain was obtained from a study of tissue T cells after allogeneic stem cell transplantation. Overall study context: Patients with graft-versus-host disease had grafts: four unmodified, three CD34-selected and T-cell-depleted.

Enrolled prospectively were adult allogeneic hematopoietic cell transplant recipients whose graft-versus-host disease was steroid-refractory. GI sites, liver, skin and spleen were taken after median 9.75 post-mortem hours. TCRdb's table, derived via immunoSEQ multiplex PCR, lists solely in-frame clones and lacks some. The sample holds about 3,300 clones, 55% to 70% seen once. Trimming pared 0 bases from V and 5 bases from J, leaving 14 bases between. In germline, CDR1 is SGHNT, CDR2 YYREEE (reference sequence). The CDR3 has 16 residues. This sequence joins TRBV5-4 and TRBJ1-4; the D gene is possibly TRBD1 (5 bases). Sequenced material: jejunal tissue, taken at autopsy. The TCR sequence derives from a male patient over 55 with steroid-refractory graft-versus-host disease after an allogeneic stem cell transplant. Some T cells may originate from the graft donor. In DNA, the CDR3 is TGTGCCAGCAGCTTGGCCAGAGGGGCCGAAAATGAAAAACTGTTTTTT. Protein product: CASSLARGAENEKLFF.